One sample yielded the 6 T cell receptor beta chains listed below, sequenced in a study of blood T cell repertoires in COVID-19. Using immunoSEQ multiplex PCR, the repertoire was profiled, and TCRdb retains in-frame clones only, with some absent. The table lists over 85,000 clones, less than 95% of them singletons, with 2% to 2.5% in the top ten. Sequencing was performed on peripheral blood. The source is a human donor with active COVID-19. The donor label of this sample is uncertain.

This clone was recorded a few times. The V call is TRBV7-2, the J call TRBJ2-7; D might be TRBD1 (6 bases). In germline, CDR1 is SGHTA, CDR2 FQGNSA. The V gene lost 6 bases and the J gene lost 3 bases, with 9 bases spanning the gap. The CDR3 contains 12 residues. The CDR3 sequence is CASRLDSYEQYF. CDR3 in DNA: TGTGCCAGCAGATTGGACAGCTACGAGCAGTACTTC.

The chain uses TRBV27 and TRBJ1-4; no firm D call. With 8 bases removed from V and 3 bases from J, the gap between germline ends came to 16 bases. This CDR3 contains 15 residues. CDR1 MNHEY and CDR2 SMNVEV come from the germline V gene (reference sequence). In DNA form, the CDR3 reads TGTGCCAGCCGCAGTTTGGGCGGGGCTAATGAAAAACTGTTTTTT. Its translation is CASRSLGGANEKLFF.

The CDR3 here is CASSPRQGNTGELFF. The CDR3 DNA reads as TGTGCCAGCTCACCACGCCAGGGGAACACCGGGGAGCTGTTTTTT. The chain is built from TRBV18 and TRBJ2-2; D is possibly TRBD1 (5 bases). Trimming took 1 base from V and 1 from J, leaving 7 bases between them. Germline-derived CDR1 and CDR2 are KGHSH and LQKENI. The CDR3 contains 15 residues.

This chain uses TRBV2 with TRBJ2-1; TRBD2 is a possible D gene (7 bases). V dropped 5 bases and J dropped 4 bases, with 21 bases sitting between them. The CDR3 extends over 17 amino acids. CDR1 and CDR2 (germline): SNHLY, FYNNEI. The CDR3 DNA is TGTGCCAGCAGTCCACACTGGTCGGGGGGCGGGTACAATGAGCAGTTCTTC. Amino acids: CASSPHWSGGGYNEQFF.

The rearrangement joins TRBV3-1 (or the pseudogene TRBV3-2) to TRBJ1-2; 9 nucleotides line up with TRBD1. The junction had 12 bases not matched to a gene; V was cut back by 7 bases and J by 3 bases. The CDR3 length is 16 residues. Germline V CDR1 and CDR2: LGHDT, YNNKEL (reference sequence). In DNA, the CDR3 is TGTGCCAGCACCTCAAAGAGGGACAGGGACCACTATGGCTACACCTTC. It is translated as CASTSKRDRDHYGYTF.

The chain joins TRBV5-5 to TRBJ1-5; no firm D call. The V end was cut by 2 bases, the J end by 0 bases, with 12 bases between. The CDR3 contains 16 residues. Germline CDR1 is SGHKS and CDR2 is YYEKEE (reference sequence). The CDR3 nucleotides read TGTGCCAGCAGCTTATTCACAACAAATAGCAATCAGCCCCAGCATTTT. Translating gives CASSLFTTNSNQPQHF.